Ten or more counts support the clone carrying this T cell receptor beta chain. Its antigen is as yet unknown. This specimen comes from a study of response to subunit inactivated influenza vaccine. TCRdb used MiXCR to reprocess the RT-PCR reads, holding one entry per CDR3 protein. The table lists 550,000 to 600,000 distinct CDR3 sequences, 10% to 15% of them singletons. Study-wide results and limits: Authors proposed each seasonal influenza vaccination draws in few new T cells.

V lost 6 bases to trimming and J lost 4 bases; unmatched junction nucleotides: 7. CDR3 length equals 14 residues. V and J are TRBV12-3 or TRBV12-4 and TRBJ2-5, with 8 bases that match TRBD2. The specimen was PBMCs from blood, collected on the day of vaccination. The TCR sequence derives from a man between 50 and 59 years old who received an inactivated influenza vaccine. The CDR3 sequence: CASSPRTSLETQYF. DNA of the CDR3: TGTGCCAGCAGCCCCAGGACTAGCCTAGAGACCCAGTACTTC.